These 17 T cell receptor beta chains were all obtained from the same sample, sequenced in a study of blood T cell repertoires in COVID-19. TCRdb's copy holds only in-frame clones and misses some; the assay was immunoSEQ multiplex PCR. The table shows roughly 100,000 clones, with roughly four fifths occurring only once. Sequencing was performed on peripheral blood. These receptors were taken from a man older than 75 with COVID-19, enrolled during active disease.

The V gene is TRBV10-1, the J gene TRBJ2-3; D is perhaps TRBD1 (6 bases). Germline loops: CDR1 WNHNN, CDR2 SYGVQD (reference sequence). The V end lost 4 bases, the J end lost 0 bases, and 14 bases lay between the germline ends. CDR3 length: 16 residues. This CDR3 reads CASSGTGPLSTDTQYF. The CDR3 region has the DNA TGCGCCAGCAGTGGCACAGGGCCCCTTAGCACAGATACGCAGTATTTT.

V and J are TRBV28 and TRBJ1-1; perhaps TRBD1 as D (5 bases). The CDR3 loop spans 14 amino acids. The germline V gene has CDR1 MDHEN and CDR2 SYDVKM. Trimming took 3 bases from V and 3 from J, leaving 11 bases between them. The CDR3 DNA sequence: TGTGCCAGCAGTTTTGTGACAGTGCACACTGAAGCTTTCTTT. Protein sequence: CASSFVTVHTEAFF.

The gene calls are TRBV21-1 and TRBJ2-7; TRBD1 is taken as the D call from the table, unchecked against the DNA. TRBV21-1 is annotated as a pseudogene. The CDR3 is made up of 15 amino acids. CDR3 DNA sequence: TGTGCCAGCAGCCTCCGGGACAGCCACTCCTACGAGCAGTACTTC. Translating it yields CASSLRDSHSYEQYF.

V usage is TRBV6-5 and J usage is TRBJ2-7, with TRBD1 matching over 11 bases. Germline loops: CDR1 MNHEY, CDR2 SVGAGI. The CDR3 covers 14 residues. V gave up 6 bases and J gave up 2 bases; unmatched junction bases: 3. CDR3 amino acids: CASSLGQGAYEQYF. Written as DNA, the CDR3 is TGTGCCAGCAGCTTGGGACAGGGGGCCTACGAGCAGTACTTC.

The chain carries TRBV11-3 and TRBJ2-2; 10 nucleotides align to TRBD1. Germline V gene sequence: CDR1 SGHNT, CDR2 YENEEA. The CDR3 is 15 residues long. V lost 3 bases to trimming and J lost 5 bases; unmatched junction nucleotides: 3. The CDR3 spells CASSFRTGGTGELFF. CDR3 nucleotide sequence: TGTGCCAGCAGCTTCAGGACAGGGGGTACCGGGGAGCTGTTTTTT.

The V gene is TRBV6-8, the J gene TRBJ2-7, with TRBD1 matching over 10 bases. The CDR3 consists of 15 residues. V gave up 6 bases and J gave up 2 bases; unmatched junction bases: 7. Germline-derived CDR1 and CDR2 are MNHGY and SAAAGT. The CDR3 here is CASRRQGAQTYEQYF. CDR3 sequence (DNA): TGTGCCAGCAGGAGACAGGGGGCCCAAACCTACGAGCAGTACTTC.

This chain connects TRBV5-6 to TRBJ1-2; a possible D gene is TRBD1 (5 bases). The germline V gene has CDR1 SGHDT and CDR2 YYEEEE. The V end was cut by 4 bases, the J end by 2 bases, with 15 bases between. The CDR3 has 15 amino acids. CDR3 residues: CASSRIGGINYGYTF. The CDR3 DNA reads TGTGCCAGCAGCCGCATCGGGGGGATAAACTATGGCTACACCTTC. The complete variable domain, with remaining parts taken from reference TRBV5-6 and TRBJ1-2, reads DAGVTQSPTHLIKTRGQQVTLRCSPKSGHDTVSWYQQALGQGPQFIFQYYEEEERQRGNFPDRFSGHQFPNYSSELNVNALLLGDSALYLCASSRIGGINYGYTFGSGTRLTVV.

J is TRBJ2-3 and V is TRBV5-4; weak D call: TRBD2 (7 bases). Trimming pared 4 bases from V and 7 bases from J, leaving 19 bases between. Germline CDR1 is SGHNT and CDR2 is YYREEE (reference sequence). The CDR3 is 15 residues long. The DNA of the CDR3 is TGTGCCAGCAGCCGTACACGCGGGGGCGGGTATACGCAGTATTTT. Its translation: CASSRTRGGGYTQYF.

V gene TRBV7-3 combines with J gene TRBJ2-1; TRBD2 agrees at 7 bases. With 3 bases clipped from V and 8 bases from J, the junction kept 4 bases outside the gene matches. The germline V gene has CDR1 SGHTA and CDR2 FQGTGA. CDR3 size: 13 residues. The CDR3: CASSLTSSHEQFF. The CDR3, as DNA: TGTGCCAGCAGCTTGACTAGCTCCCATGAGCAGTTCTTC.

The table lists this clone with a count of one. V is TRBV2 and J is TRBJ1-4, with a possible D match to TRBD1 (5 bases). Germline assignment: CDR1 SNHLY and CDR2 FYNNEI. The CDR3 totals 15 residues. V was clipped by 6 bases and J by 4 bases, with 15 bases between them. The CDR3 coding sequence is TGTGCCAGCAGGGTTGACAGTTCTCTTAATGAAAAACTGTTTTTT. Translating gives CASRVDSSLNEKLFF.

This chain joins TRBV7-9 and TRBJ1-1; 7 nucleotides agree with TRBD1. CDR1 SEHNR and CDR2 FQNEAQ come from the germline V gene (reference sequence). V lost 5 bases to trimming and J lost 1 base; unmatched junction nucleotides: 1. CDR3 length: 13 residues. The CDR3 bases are TGTGCCAGCAGCCGGGACAGGAACACTGAAGCTTTCTTT. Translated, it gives CASSRDRNTEAFF.

The CDR3 protein is CASSYQGGTEAFF. The CDR3 bases are TGTGCCAGCAGTTACCAGGGTGGCACTGAAGCTTTCTTT. The rearrangement links TRBV6-5 to TRBJ1-1; tentatively, D is TRBD1 (5 bases). In germline, CDR1 is MNHEY, CDR2 SVGAGI. CDR3 length: 13 residues. Trimming stripped 2 bases from V and 4 bases from J, with 8 bases between.

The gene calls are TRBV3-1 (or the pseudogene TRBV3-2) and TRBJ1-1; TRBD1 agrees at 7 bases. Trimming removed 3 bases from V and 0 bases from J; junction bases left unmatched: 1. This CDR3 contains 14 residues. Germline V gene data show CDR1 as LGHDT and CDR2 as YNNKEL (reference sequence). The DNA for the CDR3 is TGTGCCAGCAGCCAGGGACAGATGAACACTGAAGCTTTCTTT. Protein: CASSQGQMNTEAFF.

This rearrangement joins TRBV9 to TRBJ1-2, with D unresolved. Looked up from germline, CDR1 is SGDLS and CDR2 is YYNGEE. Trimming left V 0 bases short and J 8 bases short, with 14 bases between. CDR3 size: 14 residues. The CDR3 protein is CASSVGSGFGGYTF. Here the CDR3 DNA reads TGTGCCAGCAGCGTAGGATCGGGTTTCGGGGGCTACACCTTC.

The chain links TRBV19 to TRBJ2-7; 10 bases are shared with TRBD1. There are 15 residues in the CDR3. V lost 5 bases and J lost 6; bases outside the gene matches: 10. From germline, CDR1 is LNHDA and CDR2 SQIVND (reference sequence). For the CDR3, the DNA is TGTGCCAGTAGTCCACGGGACAGGGGCCCCGGCGAGCAGTACTTC. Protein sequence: CASSPRDRGPGEQYF.

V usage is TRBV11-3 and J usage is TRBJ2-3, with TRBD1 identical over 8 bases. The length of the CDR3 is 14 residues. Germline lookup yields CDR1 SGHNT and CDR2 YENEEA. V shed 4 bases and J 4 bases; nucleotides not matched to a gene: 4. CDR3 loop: CASSSQGASDTQYF. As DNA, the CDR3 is TGTGCCAGCAGCTCGCAGGGGGCCTCAGATACGCAGTATTTT.

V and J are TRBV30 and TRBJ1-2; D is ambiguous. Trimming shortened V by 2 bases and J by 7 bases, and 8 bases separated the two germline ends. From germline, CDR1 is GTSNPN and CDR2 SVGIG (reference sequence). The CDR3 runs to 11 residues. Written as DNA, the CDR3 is TGTGCCTGGAGTTTGGACTTTGGCTACACCTTC. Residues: CAWSLDFGYTF.